This T cell receptor beta chain is from a study of blood T cell repertoires in COVID-19 (dated by TCRdb to the early 2020s). Some background on the complete study: Samples from collaborators originated in the United States, Italy and Spain and spanned both the acute and convalescent phases of COVID-19. Subjects who had been exposed to COVID-19, were actively infected with it, or had recovered from it provided the deeply sampled blood TCRbeta repertoires that made up the dataset. The sample metadata nearly always contained a de-identified subject ID, COVID-19 status, age in years and sex. Where available, HLA class I and class II types were obtained from metadata supplied by the sample provider rather than from assay-based typing. The material from the prospective study consisted of cDNA or gDNA derived from T cells, B-cell-depleted T cells, or PBMCs. The repertoires were released in a freely available public database meant as a resource for research on the immune response to SARS-CoV-2. The samples were drawn from two sources: the first 160 participants of the ongoing ImmuneRACE study, and 1,200 or so subjects contributed by 6 global collaborators.

Note on this clone: Its binding antigen is unknown. Per-base qualities were not stored, and no clone one base away is much larger.

The CDR3 contains 15 residues, cysteine and phenylalanine counted. Just CDR3 DNA is preserved here, 45 bases in frame from base 1. The junction shows trimming of 4 bases on V and 7 bases on J, and the gene matches do not reach 3 bases of it. The germline V gene (reference sequence) specifies SGHNT as CDR1 and YYREEE as CDR2. Findings and caveats that apply to the study as a whole: The amount of clinical and demographic metadata varied by source and participant and was provided uncurated.

Enrolling through a virtual design, the prospective study's participants ranged in age from roughly 18 to 100 years and lived across roughly 24 United States geographic areas. To assign participants to cohorts, the prospective study relied on clinical history that participants themselves reported in a screening survey and a study questionnaire. Mobile phlebotomists in the prospective study collected whole blood, serum and a nasopharyngeal or oropharyngeal swab from every participant. Additional blood draws and questionnaires over a roughly two-month period could optionally be provided by prospective study participants. Before DNA extraction, blood samples from the prospective study were shipped at room temperature or frozen. The immunoSEQ Assay, a bias-controlled multiplex PCR, was used to amplify TCRbeta CDR3 regions from genomic DNA. The original methods were these. The number of nucleated cells in each sample was estimated by amplification of reference gene primers within the assay. To quantify the absolute abundance of each unique TCRbeta CDR3 rearrangement, sequence reads were collapsed and filtered. Productive Simpson clonality was computed per sample as the square root of Simpson's diversity index over productive rearrangements. TCRdb retrieved this table from immuneACCESS and kept in-frame rearrangements only. Not all clones are present; in checked studies, unresolved V genes account for under half, and no reason is known for the remainder. The DNA gave D and trimming, while V, J and clone size come from that table. For this sample the table gives roughly 250,000 clones, of which about 87% were detected only once. In total, the top ten clones hold 1% to 1.5% of the sample.

The source material was PBMCs or T cells enriched from blood (not recorded which). The V gene is TRBV5-4 and the J gene is TRBJ2-1; 15 central nucleotides agree with TRBD2. The receptor was isolated from a woman aged 40 to 55 with acute COVID-19. The CDR3: CASSPGLAGGNEQFF. In nucleotides, the sequence is TGTGCCAGCAGCCCAGGACTAGCGGGGGGGAATGAGCAGTTCTTC.